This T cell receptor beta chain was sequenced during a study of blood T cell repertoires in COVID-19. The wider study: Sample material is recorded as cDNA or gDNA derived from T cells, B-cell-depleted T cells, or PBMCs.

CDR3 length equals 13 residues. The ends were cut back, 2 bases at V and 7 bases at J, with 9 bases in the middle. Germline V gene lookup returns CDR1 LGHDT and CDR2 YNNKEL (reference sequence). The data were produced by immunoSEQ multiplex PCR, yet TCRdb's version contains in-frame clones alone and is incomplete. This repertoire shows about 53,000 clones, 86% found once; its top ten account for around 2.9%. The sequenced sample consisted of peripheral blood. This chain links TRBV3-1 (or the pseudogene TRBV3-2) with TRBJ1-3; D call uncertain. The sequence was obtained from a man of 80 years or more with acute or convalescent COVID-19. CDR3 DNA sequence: TGTGCCAGCAGCCAATTGCGGTTCAACACCATATATTTT. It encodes CASSQLRFNTIYF.